The rows below give T cell receptor beta chains drawn from one sample of a study of cytomegalovirus exposure and HLA in healthy donors. The assay was immunoSEQ multiplex PCR, and TCRdb's table has in-frame clones only and misses some. The clone table shows about 200,000 clones, with the ten largest holding about 1.1%. Material: PBMCs. These receptors all stem from a girl aged 2-9 years in good health and CMV-seropositive. Each CDR3 is given with its conserved first and last residue. Fields, in order: D gene, J gene, V gene, CDR3 protein, CDR3 DNA. D genes are given only for firm matches.

TRBD2	TRBJ2-7	TRBV6-4	CASSDQELAGGAVSYEQYF	TGTGCCAGCAGTGACCAAGAGTTAGCGGGAGGCGCCGTATCCTACGAGCAGTACTTC
TRBD1	TRBJ2-7	TRBV5-8	CASSLGTGPEQYF	TGTGCCAGCAGCTTAGGGACAGGTCCCGAGCAGTACTTC
TRBD1	TRBJ2-4	TRBV14	CASSQDWTGNIQYF	TGTGCCAGCAGCCAAGATTGGACAGGGAACATTCAGTACTTC
TRBD1	TRBJ1-2	TRBV5-1	CASSPMGDRVSYTF	TGCGCCAGCAGCCCGATGGGGGACAGGGTTTCATACACCTTC
TRBD2	TRBJ2-3	TRBV7-9	CASSESGRGNTQYF	TGTGCCAGCAGCGAAAGCGGGAGAGGAAATACGCAGTATTTT
TRBD1	TRBJ1-2	TRBV9	CASSPQTRDRNGYTF	TGTGCCAGCAGCCCTCAGACACGGGACAGGAATGGCTACACCTTC
.	TRBJ2-2	TRBV13	CASRGGNTGELFF	TGTGCCAGCAGGGGGGGGAACACCGGGGAGCTGTTTTTT
.	TRBJ1-1	TRBV6-5	CASSSRNTEAFF	TGTGCCAGCAGTTCCCGGAACACTGAAGCTTTCTTT
.	TRBJ1-1	TRBV5-4	CASSPPGRKYTEAFF	TGTGCCAGCAGCCCTCCAGGCAGGAAGTACACTGAAGCTTTCTTT
.	TRBJ1-5	TRBV5-1	CASSFGGDSNQPQHF	TGCGCCAGCAGCTTCGGGGGGGATAGCAATCAGCCCCAGCATTTT
.	TRBJ2-3	TRBV10-1	CASTLTGGRHGTQYF	TGCGCCAGCACCCTGACAGGAGGACGACACGGTACGCAGTATTTT
.	TRBJ2-7	TRBV10-3	CAISGTGLYEQYF	TGTGCCATCAGTGGTACAGGGCTATACGAGCAGTACTTC
TRBD1	TRBJ2-3	TRBV6-4	CATSDRGLGTQYF	TGTGCCACCTCGGACAGGGGTTTGGGTACGCAGTATTTT
TRBD2	TRBJ2-2	TRBV19	CATHRSTSGTGELFF	TGTGCCACCCACCGCTCCACTAGCGGGACCGGGGAGCTGTTTTTT
.	TRBJ1-2	TRBV6-1	CASSEGGPNYGYTF	TGTGCCAGCAGTGAGGGGGGACCTAACTATGGCTACACCTTC
.	TRBJ1-4	TRBV19	CASSSPRGAIEKLFF	TGTGCCAGTAGTTCCCCTCGGGGGGCGATTGAAAAACTGTTTTTT
.	TRBJ1-4	TRBV7-9	CASSHSRPRNEKLFF	TGTGCCAGCAGCCACTCCAGGCCCAGAAATGAAAAACTGTTTTTT
.	TRBJ2-7	TRBV6-5	CASSYSPAGYYEQYF	TGTGCCAGCAGTTACTCCCCGGCAGGGTACTACGAGCAGTACTTC
.	TRBJ2-5	TRBV30	CAWSLPTGLGETQYF	TGTGCCTGGAGCCTGCCCACAGGGCTGGGAGAGACCCAGTACTTC
TRBD1	TRBJ1-2	TRBV7-2	CASSLDPGQNYGYTF	TGTGCCAGCAGCCTGGACCCGGGACAGAATTATGGCTACACCTTC
TRBD2	TRBJ2-1	TRBV4-2	CASSRQLAGAFNEQFF	TGTGCCAGCAGCCGACAACTAGCGGGAGCCTTCAATGAGCAGTTCTTC
TRBD1	TRBJ2-2	TRBV11-2	CASSTRQGPGELFF	TGTGCCAGCAGTACCAGACAGGGACCCGGGGAGCTGTTTTTT
.	TRBJ1-1	TRBV5-6	CASSFQGSVTFF	TGTGCCAGCAGCTTCCAGGGTTCCGTGACTTTCTTT
.	TRBJ2-5	TRBV7-2	CASSRDWETQYF	TGTGCCAGCAGCCGAGACTGGGAGACCCAGTACTTC
.	TRBJ2-5	TRBV7-9	CASSFRGLGETQYF	TGTGCCAGCAGCTTCAGGGGCCTGGGGGAGACCCAGTACTTC
TRBD1	TRBJ2-2	TRBV5-1	CASSRTGANTGELFF	TGCGCCAGCAGCCGGACAGGCGCGAACACCGGGGAGCTGTTTTTT
TRBD2	TRBJ2-1	TRBV2	CASSTLTSGDYNEQFF	TGTGCCAGCTCTACCTTGACTAGCGGGGACTACAATGAGCAGTTCTTC
.	TRBJ2-2	TRBV4-2	CASSQGWQGNTGELFF	TGTGCCAGCAGCCAAGGTTGGCAGGGGAACACCGGGGAGCTGTTTTTT
.	TRBJ2-1	TRBV10-1	CASSTSENEQFF	.
TRBD1	TRBJ1-2	TRBV7-9	CASSLVGTGTSGGYTF	TGTGCCAGCAGCTTAGTTGGGACAGGGACATCGGGGGGCTACACCTTC
.	TRBJ1-2	TRBV29-1	CSVESGKSGYTF	TGCAGCGTTGAGAGCGGGAAATCTGGCTACACCTTC
.	TRBJ2-1	TRBV4-2	CASSQGESSFTDEQFF	TGTGCCAGCAGCCAAGGTGAATCTAGTTTTACGGATGAGCAGTTCTTC
.	TRBJ2-7	TRBV20-1	CSARSYEQYF	TGCAGTGCTAGGAGTTACGAGCAGTACTTC
.	TRBJ2-2	TRBV27	CASRKQANANTGELFF	TGTGCCAGCAGAAAACAGGCTAACGCGAACACCGGGGAGCTGTTTTTT
TRBD2	TRBJ2-3	TRBV5-1	CASSLGLAGITDTQYF	TGCGCCAGCAGCTTGGGACTAGCGGGGATCACAGATACGCAGTATTTT
.	TRBJ1-2	TRBV27	CASSLYGDSWGYTF	TGTGCCAGCAGTTTATACGGGGACTCCTGGGGCTACACCTTC
TRBD2	TRBJ2-4	TRBV19	CAASGTGKNIQYF	TGTGCCGCTAGCGGGACCGGCAAAAACATTCAGTACTTC
.	TRBJ2-7	TRBV15	CATSREAGETYEQYF	TGTGCCACCAGCAGAGAGGCAGGGGAGACCTACGAGCAGTACTTC
TRBD1	TRBJ2-7	TRBV7-2	CASSLGTGFTYEQYF	TGTGCCAGCAGCTTAGGGACAGGGTTCACCTACGAGCAGTACTTC
.	TRBJ2-3	TRBV28	CASSLRVPRTDTQYF	TGTGCCAGCAGTTTGCGAGTCCCCCGCACAGATACGCAGTATTTT
.	TRBJ2-5	TRBV5-1	CASSLEPGVAETQYF	TGCGCCAGCAGCTTGGAGCCGGGAGTCGCGGAGACCCAGTACTTC
.	TRBJ2-7	TRBV9	CASSPSTSYEQYF	TGTGCCAGCAGTCCTTCCACTAGCTACGAGCAGTACTTC
.	TRBJ2-1	TRBV5-4	CASGQESSYNEQFF	TGTGCCAGCGGGCAGGAAAGCTCCTACAATGAGCAGTTCTTC
TRBD1	TRBJ2-7	TRBV19	CASSPRQGVDEQYF	TGTGCCAGTAGTCCCCGACAGGGTGTGGACGAGCAGTACTTC
.	TRBJ2-1	TRBV29-1	CSVEEYNEQFF	TGCAGCGTTGAGGAGTACAATGAGCAGTTCTTC
TRBD1	TRBJ1-2	TRBV15	CATSSRGLDYGYTF	TGTGCCACCAGCTCCAGGGGGCTGGACTATGGCTACACCTTC
TRBD2	TRBJ2-1	TRBV5-4	CASSLVAGGKNEQFF	TGTGCCAGCAGCTTGGTAGCGGGAGGTAAGAATGAGCAGTTCTTC
TRBD2	TRBJ2-7	TRBV19	CASSITSGPYEQYF	TGTGCCAGTAGTATAACTAGCGGTCCCTACGAGCAGTACTTC
.	TRBJ2-6	TRBV14	CASSQEAGVHLAGANVLTF	TGTGCCAGCAGCCAAGAGGCAGGGGTCCACTTGGCTGGGGCCAACGTCCTGACTTTC
TRBD2	TRBJ2-3	TRBV5-1	CASSLGTSGRAWDTQYF	TGCGCCAGCAGCTTGGGGACTAGCGGGAGGGCCTGGGATACGCAGTATTTT
.	TRBJ1-5	TRBV2	CASSVVQGVHQPQHF	TGTGCCAGCAGTGTTGTACAGGGCGTCCATCAGCCCCAGCATTTT